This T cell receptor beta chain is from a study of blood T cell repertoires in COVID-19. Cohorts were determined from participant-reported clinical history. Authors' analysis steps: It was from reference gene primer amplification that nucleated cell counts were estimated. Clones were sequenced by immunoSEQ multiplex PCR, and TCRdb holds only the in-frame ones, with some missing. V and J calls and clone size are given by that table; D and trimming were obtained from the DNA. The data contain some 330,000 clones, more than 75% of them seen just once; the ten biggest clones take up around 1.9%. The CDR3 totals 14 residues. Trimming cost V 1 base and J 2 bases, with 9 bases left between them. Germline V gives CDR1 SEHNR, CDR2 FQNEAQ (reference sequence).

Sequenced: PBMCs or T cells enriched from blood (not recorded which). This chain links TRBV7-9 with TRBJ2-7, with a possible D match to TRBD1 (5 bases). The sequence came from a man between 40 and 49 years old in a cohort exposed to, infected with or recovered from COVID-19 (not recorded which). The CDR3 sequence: CASSLGQSPYEQYF. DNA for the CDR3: TGTGCCAGCAGCTTAGGACAGTCCCCCTACGAGCAGTACTTC.